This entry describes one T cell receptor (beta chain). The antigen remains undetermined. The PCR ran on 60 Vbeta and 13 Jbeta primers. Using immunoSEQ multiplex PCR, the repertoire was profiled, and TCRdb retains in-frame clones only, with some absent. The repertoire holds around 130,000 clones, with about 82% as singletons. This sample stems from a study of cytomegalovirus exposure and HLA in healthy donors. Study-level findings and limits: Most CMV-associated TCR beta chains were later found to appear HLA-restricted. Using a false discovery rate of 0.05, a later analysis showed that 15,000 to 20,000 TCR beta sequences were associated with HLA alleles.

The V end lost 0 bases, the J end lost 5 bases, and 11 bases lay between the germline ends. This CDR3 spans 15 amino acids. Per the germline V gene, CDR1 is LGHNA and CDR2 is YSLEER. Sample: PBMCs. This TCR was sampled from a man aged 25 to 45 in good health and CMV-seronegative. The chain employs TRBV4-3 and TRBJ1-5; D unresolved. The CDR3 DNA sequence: TGCGCCAGCAGCCAAGATTTTAACAGCTATCAGCCCCAGCATTTT. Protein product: CASSQDFNSYQPQHF.